The clone carrying this TCR beta chain was recorded once. As yet, its antigen is unknown. The data were taken from a study of T cell responses to AZD1222 COVID-19 vaccine. Study-level results: Most donors were white British, females outnumbered males, and clonal diversity was possibly underestimated. Dominant at 160-218 and 743-854, vaccine-associated CD4 TCRs also spanned spike.

Trimming stripped 3 bases from V and 6 bases from J, with 10 bases between. Germline loops: CDR1 DFQATT, CDR2 SNEGSKA (reference sequence). The CDR3 runs 12 residues. Profiled with immunoSEQ multiplex PCR; TCRdb holds only in-frame clones, not every one. The sample records 150,000 or so clones, roughly 90% being singletons. This clonotype was sampled from an adult in good health. The source was peripheral blood, collected on day 0 of AZD1222 vaccination. The chain carries TRBV20-1 and TRBJ2-3; possibly TRBD1 for D (5 bases). As DNA, the CDR3 is TGCAGTGCTAGTACGGACACCGATACGCAGTATTTT. It codes for CSASTDTDTQYF.